This TCR beta chain was captured by sequencing in a study of OX40 agonist ivuxolimab in advanced cancers. Study-wide points: No antigen was identified for the clonally expanded peripheral T cells. There was clonal expansion of CD4+ and CD8+ blood T cells by week 6 at 0.1 to 3.0 mg/kg.

As to this clone: Antigen specificity is unknown.

Libraries were prepared by immunoSEQ multiplex PCR; TCRdb keeps only in-frame clonotypes and omits some of them. This table has about 72,000 clones, 70% to 90% appearing once. Individuals having autoimmune disease history or systemic immunosuppression were not enrolled. This clonotype was obtained from an adult with an advanced solid tumor such as melanoma, head and neck, liver or kidney cancer. The sample in question was CD4+ or CD8+ T cells sorted from blood, obtained in a trial of the OX40 agonist ivuxolimab.

The CDR3 nucleotides read TGTGCCTGGTCACAGGGGTGGGCAGATACGCAGTATTTT. Its translation is CAWSQGWADTQYF. This chain connects TRBV30 to TRBJ2-3; 7 positions agree with TRBD1. The V segment lost 5 bases and the J segment 4 bases; nucleotides outside the gene matches: 6. Germline V gene sequence: CDR1 GTSNPN, CDR2 SVGIG (reference sequence). The CDR3 contains 13 residues.